A selection of T cell receptor beta chains follows, all from one sample in a study of T cell repertoires in cytomegalovirus infection. MiXCR was run by TCRdb on the reads, yielding one entry per CDR3 protein. The table lists some 350,000 distinct CDR3 sequences, approximately 35% of them singletons. These receptors lack a known antigen. Source: cultured PBMCs, taken from culture after CMV antigen stimulation. These receptors originate from a human donor in good health (CMV status not recorded). Some clones in this sample may be carry-over from other donors' samples. Both conserved end residues are part of each CDR3. A D gene is named only where the DNA matches it firmly. Some rows mark clone size as missing; the rest say once, few, many or name a class of expanded clone.

TRBD2,TRBV24-1,NA,TRBJ2-1,CATSDFMKGGPGEQFF,TGTGCCACCAGTGATTTCATGAAGGGAGGGCCGGGTGAGCAGTTCTTC
NA,TRBV7-2,NA,TRBJ1-1,CVSSLGGGYTEAFF,TGTGTCAGCAGCTTAGGAGGGGGATACACTGAAGCTTTCTTT
NA,TRBV2,NA,TRBJ1-2,CASNEVAGDYYGYTF,TGTGCCAGCAACGAGGTTGCAGGGGATTACTATGGCTACACCTTC
NA,TRBV7-2,NA,TRBJ2-3,CASSASVPGSDTQYF,TGTGCCAGCAGCGCCTCGGTACCGGGGTCAGATACGCAGTATTTT
NA,TRBV7-2,many,TRBJ2-5,CASSYKKQGWETQYF,TGTGCCAGCAGCTACAAAAAACAGGGATGGGAGACCCAGTACTTC
NA,TRBV19,NA,TRBJ1-3,CASQQSSGNTIYF,TGTGCCAGTCAACAGAGCTCTGGAAACACCATATATTTT
NA,TRBV4-1,few,TRBJ1-2,CASSQEQGSYYGYTF,TGCGCCAGCAGCCAAGAGCAGGGGTCCTACTATGGCTACACCTTC
NA,TRBV7-2,NA,TRBJ1-4,CASSPEMPGVGTNEKLFF,TGTGCCAGCAGCCCAGAGATGCCAGGAGTCGGAACTAATGAAAAACTGTTTTTT
NA,TRBV6-6,few,TRBJ2-4,CASEEGFLGKNIQYF,TGTGCCAGCGAGGAAGGGTTCCTAGGCAAAAACATTCAGTACTTC
TRBD2,TRBV28,NA,TRBJ2-1,CASSLRTSGRGNEQFF,TGTGCCAGCAGTTTACGGACCAGCGGGAGGGGCAATGAGCAGTTCTTC
TRBD2,TRBV7-3,few,TRBJ2-5,CASSLDPMPGLAGQETQYF,TGTGCCAGCAGCCTAGATCCGATGCCGGGACTAGCGGGCCAAGAGACCCAGTACTTC
NA,TRBV7-2,many,TRBJ1-3,CASSSRGSSGNTIYF,TGTGCCAGCAGCTCCCGGGGGTCCTCTGGAAACACCATATATTTT
TRBD1,TRBV5-1,NA,TRBJ2-5,CASTKTGMAGQETQYF,TGCGCCAGCACCAAGACAGGGATGGCGGGCCAAGAGACCCAGTACTTC
NA,TRBV11-2,NA,TRBJ1-1,CASSLDTPRPRAFF,TGTGCCAGCAGCTTAGATACCCCCAGGCCCAGAGCTTTCTTT
TRBD2,TRBV20-1,NA,TRBJ2-2,CSATRLAGDAGELFF,TGCAGTGCTACCCGACTAGCGGGAGACGCCGGGGAGCTGTTTTTT
NA,TRBV7-2,NA,TRBJ1-6,CASSPGQPVYNSPLHF,TGTGCCAGCAGCCCAGGACAGCCGGTATATAATTCACCCCTCCACTTT
NA,TRBV2,NA,TRBJ2-3,CASKDTWYTQYF,TGTGCCAGCAAGGATACGTGGTATACGCAGTATTTT